This T cell receptor (beta chain) was found in a study of cytotoxic CD8 clonotypes in ibrutinib-treated CLL. The assay was immunoSEQ multiplex PCR, and TCRdb's table has in-frame clones only and misses some. Here the sample spans around 330,000 clones, 60% to 80% being singletons. Regarding the study as a whole: Clonotypes that were public were uncommon, and they contracted or stayed stable on treatment. Baseline-level clonality went beyond age-matched healthy donors and moved in step with circulating CD8+ T-cell counts.

Points on this clone: Its antigen is undetermined. In the same sample, other DNA sequences code for this CDR3.

Germline loops: CDR1 MNHEY, CDR2 SVGAGI. Between the trimmed V and J ends, which lost 3 bases and 3 bases, there was a span of 8 bases. CDR3 length: 13 amino acids. This rearrangement joins TRBV6-5 to TRBJ2-5, with a tentative D call TRBD2 (6 bases). The sequences come from PBMCs, collected after 36 months of ibrutinib treatment. The TCR sequence derives from a human donor with chronic lymphocytic leukemia. The CDR3 sequence: CASSYGGEETQYF. CDR3 nucleotides: TGTGCCAGCAGTTATGGAGGGGAAGAGACCCAGTACTTC.